This T cell receptor (beta chain) was captured in a study of siplizumab effects on memory and regulatory T cells. Study-level points and caveats: Where siplizumab was present, mappable alloreactive CD4+ clones averaged around 70% Treg-derived, compared with 25% to 30% in controls.

The CDR3 length is 15 residues. Germline V gives CDR1 MDHEN, CDR2 SYDVKM. The V and J ends lost 3 bases and 0 bases respectively, with 10 bases between them. This clone was detected only once. Antigen specificity is unknown. The method was immunoSEQ multiplex PCR; TCRdb's version includes in-frame clones alone and lacks a portion of them. The sample carries roughly 62,000 clones, more than 80% recorded once. This TCR was sampled from a human donor in good health. The chain employs TRBV28 and TRBJ2-3; tentatively, D is TRBD2 (6 bases). The sequenced sample was CD8+ T cells sorted from blood. The CDR3 sequence is CASSLTSISTDTQYF. The CDR3 coding sequence is TGTGCCAGCAGTTTGACTAGTATAAGCACAGATACGCAGTATTTT. Drawing the rest from reference TRBV28 and TRBJ2-3, the complete variable domain is DVKVTQSSRYLVKRTGEKVFLECVQDMDHENMFWYRQDPGLGLRLIYFSYDVKMKEKGDIPEGYSVSREKKERFSLILESASTNQTSMYLCASSLTSISTDTQYFGPGTRLTVL.